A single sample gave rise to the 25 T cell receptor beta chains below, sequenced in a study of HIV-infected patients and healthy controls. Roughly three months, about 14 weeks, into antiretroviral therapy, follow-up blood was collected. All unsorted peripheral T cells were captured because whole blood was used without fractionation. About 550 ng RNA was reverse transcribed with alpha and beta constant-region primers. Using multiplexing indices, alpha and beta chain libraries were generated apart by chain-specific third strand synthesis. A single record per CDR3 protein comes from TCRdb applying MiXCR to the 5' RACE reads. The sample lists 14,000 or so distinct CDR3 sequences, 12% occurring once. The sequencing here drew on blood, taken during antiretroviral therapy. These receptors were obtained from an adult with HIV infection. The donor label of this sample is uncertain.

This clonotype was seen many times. The CDR3 loop is CASSYSQGAHQPQHF. For the CDR3, the DNA is TGTGCCAGCAGTTATTCCCAGGGGGCTCATCAGCCCCAGCATTTT. The chain carries TRBV27 and TRBJ1-5; 8 nucleotides align to TRBD1. From germline, CDR1 is MNHEY and CDR2 SMNVEV (reference sequence). The CDR3 contains 15 residues. V dropped 4 bases and J dropped 5; count of bases not matched to a gene: 7.

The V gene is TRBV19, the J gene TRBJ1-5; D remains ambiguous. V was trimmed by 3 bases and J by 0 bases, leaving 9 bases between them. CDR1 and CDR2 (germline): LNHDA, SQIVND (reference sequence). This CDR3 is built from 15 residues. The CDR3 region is CASSMLRNSNQPQHF. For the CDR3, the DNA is TGTGCCAGTAGTATGTTGCGGAATAGCAATCAGCCCCAGCATTTT.

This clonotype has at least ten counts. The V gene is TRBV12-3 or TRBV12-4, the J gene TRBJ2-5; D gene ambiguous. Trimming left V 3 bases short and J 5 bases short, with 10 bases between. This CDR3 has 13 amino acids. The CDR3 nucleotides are TGTGCCAGCAGTTTGGACCACCGGGAGACCCAGTACTTC. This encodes CASSLDHRETQYF.

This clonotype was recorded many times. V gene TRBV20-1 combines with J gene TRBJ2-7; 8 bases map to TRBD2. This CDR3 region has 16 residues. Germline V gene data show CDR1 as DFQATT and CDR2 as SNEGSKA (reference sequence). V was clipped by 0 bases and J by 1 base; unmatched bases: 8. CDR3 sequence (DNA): TGCAGTGCTAGAGACTATAGCGGGACCGGTTCCTACGAGCAGTACTTC. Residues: CSARDYSGTGSYEQYF.

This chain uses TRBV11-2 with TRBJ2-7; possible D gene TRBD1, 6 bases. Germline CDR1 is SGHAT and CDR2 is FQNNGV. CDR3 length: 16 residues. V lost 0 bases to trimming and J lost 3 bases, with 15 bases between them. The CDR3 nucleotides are TGTGCCAGCAGCTTAGAAACAGGGACCCAGAACTACGAGCAGTACTTC. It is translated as CASSLETGTQNYEQYF.

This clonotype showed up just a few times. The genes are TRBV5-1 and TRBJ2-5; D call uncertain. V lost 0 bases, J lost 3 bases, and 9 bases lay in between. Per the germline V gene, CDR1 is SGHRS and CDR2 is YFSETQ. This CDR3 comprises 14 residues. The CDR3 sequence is CASSLEWTKETQYF. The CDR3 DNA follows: TGCGCCAGCAGCTTGGAGTGGACCAAAGAGACCCAGTACTTC.

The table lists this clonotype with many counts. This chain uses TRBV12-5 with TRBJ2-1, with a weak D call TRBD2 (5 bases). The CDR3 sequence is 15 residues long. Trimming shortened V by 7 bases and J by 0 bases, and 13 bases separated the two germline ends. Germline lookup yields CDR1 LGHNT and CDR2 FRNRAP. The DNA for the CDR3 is TGTGCTAGTGCCGAGGGTACTCTCTCCTACAATGAGCAGTTCTTC. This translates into CASAEGTLSYNEQFF.

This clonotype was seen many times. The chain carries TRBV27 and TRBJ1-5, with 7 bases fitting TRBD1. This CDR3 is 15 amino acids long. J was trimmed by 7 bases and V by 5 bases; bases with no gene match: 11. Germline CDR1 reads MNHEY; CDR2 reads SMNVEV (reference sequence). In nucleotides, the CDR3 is TGTGCCAGCAGTGAGACAAGGGGGCTCGGGCAGCCCCAGCATTTT. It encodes CASSETRGLGQPQHF.

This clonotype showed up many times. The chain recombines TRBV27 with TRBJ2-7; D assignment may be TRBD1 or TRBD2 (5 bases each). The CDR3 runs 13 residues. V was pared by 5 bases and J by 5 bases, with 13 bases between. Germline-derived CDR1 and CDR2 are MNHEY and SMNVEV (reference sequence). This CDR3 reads CASSPGPPNEQYF. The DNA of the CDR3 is TGTGCCAGCAGTCCGGGACCCCCCAACGAGCAGTACTTC.

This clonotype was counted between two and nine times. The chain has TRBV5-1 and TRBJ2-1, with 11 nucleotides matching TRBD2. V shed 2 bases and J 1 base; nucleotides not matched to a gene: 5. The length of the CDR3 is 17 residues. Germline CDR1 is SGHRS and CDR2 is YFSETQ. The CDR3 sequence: CASSFTLAGGSYNEQFF. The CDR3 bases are TGCGCCAGCAGCTTTACCCTAGCGGGAGGTTCCTACAATGAGCAGTTCTTC.

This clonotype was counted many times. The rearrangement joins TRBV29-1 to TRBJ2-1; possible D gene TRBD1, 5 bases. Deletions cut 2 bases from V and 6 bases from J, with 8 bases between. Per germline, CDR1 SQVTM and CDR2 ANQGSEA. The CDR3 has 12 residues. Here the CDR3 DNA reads TGCAGCGTTGAAAGGGGTATCAATGAGCAGTTCTTC. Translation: CSVERGINEQFF.

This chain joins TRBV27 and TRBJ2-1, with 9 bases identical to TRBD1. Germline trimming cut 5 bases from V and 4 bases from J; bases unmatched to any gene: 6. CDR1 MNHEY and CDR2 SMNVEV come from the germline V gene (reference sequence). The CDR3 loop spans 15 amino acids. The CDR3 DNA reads TGTGCCAGCAGTGGCGGGACAGGGCTATACAATGAGCAGTTCTTC. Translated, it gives CASSGGTGLYNEQFF.

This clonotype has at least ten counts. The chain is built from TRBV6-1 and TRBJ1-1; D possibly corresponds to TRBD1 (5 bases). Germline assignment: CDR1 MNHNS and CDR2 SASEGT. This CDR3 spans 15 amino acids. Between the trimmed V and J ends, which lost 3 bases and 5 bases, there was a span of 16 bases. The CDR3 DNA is TGTGCCAGCAGTGACGTAGGGGCAATCCGGACTGAAGCTTTCTTT. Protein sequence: CASSDVGAIRTEAFF.

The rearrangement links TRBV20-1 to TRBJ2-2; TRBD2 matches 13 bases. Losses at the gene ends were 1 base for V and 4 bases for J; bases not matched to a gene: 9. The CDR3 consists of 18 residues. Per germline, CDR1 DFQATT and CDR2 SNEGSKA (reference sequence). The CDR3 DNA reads TGCAGTGCTAGAGGGACTAGCGGGAGTTCTGGTTTCACCGGGGAGCTGTTTTTT. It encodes CSARGTSGSSGFTGELFF.

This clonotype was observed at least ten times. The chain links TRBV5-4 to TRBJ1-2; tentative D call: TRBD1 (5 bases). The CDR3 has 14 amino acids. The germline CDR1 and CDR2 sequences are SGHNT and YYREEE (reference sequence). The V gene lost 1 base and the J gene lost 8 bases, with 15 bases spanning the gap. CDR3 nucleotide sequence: TGTGCCAGCAGCTTGACAGGAAACATGGCAGGCTACACCTTC. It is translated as CASSLTGNMAGYTF.

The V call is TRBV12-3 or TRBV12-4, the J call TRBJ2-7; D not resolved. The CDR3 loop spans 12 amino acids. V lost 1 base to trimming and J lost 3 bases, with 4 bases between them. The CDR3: CASSLEDYEQYF. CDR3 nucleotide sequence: TGTGCCAGCAGTTTAGAAGACTACGAGCAGTACTTC.

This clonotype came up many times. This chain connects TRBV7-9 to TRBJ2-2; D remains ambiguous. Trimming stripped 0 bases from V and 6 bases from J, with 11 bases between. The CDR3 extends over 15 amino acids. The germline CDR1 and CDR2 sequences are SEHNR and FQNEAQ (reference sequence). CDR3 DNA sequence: TGTGCCAGCAGCTTAGCTCGGGCGTCCCCCGGGGAGCTGTTTTTT. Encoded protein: CASSLARASPGELFF.

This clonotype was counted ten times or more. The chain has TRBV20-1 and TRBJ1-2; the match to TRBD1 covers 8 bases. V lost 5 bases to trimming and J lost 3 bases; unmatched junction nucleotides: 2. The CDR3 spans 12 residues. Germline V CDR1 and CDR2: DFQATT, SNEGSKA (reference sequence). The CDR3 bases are TGCAGTGCTGGACAGGGATACTATGGCTACACCTTC. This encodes CSAGQGYYGYTF.

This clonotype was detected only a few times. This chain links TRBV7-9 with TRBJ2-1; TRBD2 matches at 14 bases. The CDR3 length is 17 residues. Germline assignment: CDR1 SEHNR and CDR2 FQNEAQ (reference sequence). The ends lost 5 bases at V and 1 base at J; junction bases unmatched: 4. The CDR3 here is CASSHRLAGGSYNEQFF. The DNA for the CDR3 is TGTGCCAGCAGCCATCGACTAGCGGGAGGGTCCTACAATGAGCAGTTCTTC.

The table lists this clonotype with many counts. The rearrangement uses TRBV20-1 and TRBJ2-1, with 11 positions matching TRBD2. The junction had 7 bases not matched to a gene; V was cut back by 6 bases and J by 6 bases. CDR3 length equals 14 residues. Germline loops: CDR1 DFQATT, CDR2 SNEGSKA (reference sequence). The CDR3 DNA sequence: TGCAGTGCACCCCCTAGCGGGAGGTCCAATGAGCAGTTCTTC. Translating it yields CSAPPSGRSNEQFF.

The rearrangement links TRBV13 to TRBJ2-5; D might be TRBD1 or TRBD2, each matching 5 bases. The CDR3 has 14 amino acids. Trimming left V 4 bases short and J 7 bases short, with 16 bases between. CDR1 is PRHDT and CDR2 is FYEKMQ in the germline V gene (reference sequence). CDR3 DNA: TGTGCCAGCAGCTCCGGGGACCCAGAATGGACCCAGTACTTC. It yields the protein CASSSGDPEWTQYF.

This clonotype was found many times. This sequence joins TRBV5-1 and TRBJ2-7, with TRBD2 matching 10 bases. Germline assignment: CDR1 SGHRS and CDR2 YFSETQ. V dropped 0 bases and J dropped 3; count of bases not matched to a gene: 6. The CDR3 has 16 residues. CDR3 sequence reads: CASSLDASGSGYEQYF. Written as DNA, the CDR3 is TGCGCCAGCAGCTTGGATGCTAGCGGGAGTGGCTACGAGCAGTACTTC.

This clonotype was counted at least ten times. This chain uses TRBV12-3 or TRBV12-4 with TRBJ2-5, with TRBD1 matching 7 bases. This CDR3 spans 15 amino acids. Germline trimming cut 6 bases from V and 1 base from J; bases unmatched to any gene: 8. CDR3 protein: CASRRDTGAQETQYF. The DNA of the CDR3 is TGTGCCAGCAGGCGAGATACAGGGGCCCAAGAGACCCAGTACTTC.

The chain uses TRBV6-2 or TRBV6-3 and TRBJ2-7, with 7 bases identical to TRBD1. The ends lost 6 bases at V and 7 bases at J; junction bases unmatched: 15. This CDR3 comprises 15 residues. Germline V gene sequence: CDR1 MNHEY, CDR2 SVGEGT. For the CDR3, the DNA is TGTGCCAGCAGCCAGCCGGGGACAGTCCCGGGAGAGCAGTACTTC. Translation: CASSQPGTVPGEQYF.

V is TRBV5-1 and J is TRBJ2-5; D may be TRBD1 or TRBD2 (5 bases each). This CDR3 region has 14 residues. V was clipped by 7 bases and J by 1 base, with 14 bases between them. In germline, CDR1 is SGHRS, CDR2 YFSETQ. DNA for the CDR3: TGCGCCAGCTCAAACCTTGGGGGCCAAGAGACCCAGTACTTC. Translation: CASSNLGGQETQYF.